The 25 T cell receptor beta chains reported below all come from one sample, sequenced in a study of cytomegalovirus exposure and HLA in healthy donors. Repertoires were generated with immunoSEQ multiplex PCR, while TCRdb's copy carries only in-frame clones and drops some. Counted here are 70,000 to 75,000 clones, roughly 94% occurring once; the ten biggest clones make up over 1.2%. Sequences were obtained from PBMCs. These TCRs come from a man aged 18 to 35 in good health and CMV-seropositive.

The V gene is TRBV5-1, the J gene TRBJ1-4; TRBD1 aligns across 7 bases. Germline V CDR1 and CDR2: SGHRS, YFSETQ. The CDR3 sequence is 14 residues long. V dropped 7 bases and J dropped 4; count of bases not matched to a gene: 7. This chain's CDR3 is CASARQGNNEKLFF. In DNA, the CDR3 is TGCGCCAGCGCCCGACAGGGCAATAATGAAAAACTGTTTTTT.

The CDR3 reads CASSSGTASYEQYF. The CDR3 bases are TGTGCCAGCAGCTCAGGGACAGCGTCCTACGAGCAGTACTTC. This chain joins TRBV7-9 and TRBJ2-7, with 7 bases matching TRBD1. Germline trimming cut 4 bases from V and 1 base from J; bases unmatched to any gene: 4. This CDR3 has 14 residues. Germline CDR1 SEHNR, CDR2 FQNEAQ (reference sequence).

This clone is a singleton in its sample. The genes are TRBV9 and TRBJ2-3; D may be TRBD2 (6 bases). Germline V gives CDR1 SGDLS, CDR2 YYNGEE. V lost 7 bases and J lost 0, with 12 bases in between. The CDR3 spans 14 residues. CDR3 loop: CASGGTASTDTQYF. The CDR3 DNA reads TGTGCCAGCGGAGGGACGGCTAGCACAGATACGCAGTATTTT.

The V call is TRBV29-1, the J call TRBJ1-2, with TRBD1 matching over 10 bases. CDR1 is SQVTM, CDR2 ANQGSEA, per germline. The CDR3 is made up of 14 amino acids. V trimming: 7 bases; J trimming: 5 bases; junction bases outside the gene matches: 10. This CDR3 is CSAGQGEVPYGYTF. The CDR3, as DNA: TGCAGCGCCGGACAGGGGGAGGTGCCATATGGCTACACCTTC.

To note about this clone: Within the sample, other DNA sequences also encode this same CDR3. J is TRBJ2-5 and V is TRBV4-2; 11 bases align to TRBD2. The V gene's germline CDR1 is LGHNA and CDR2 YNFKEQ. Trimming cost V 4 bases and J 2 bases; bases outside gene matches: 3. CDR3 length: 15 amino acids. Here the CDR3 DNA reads TGTGCCAGCAGCCCCGGGACTAGCGGACAAGAGACCCAGTACTTC. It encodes CASSPGTSGQETQYF.

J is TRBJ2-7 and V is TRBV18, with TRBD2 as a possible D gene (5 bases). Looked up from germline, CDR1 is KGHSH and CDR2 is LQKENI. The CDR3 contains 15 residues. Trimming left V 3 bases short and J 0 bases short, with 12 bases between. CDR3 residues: CASSPPGSGSYEQYF. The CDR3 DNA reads TGTGCCAGCTCACCGCCGGGAAGTGGCTCCTACGAGCAGTACTTC.

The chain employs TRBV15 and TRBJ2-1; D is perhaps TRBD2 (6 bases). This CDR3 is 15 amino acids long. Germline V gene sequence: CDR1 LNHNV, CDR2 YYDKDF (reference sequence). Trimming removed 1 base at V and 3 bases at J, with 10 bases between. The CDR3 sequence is CATSRGGTIYNEQFF. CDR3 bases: TGTGCCACCAGCAGAGGCGGGACGATCTACAATGAGCAGTTCTTC. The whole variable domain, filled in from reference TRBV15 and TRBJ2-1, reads DAMVIQNPRYQVTQFGKPVTLSCSQTLNHNVMYWYQQKSSQAPKLLFHYYDKDFNNEADTPDNFQSRRPNTSFCFLDIRSPGLGDTAMYLCATSRGGTIYNEQFFGPGTRLTVL.

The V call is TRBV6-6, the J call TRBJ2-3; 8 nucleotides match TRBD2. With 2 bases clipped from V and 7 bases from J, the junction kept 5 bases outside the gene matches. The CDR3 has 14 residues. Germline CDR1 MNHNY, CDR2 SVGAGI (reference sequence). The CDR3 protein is CASSYVAGGNTQYF. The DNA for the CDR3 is TGTGCCAGCAGTTACGTGGCGGGAGGAAATACGCAGTATTTT.

For the CDR3, the DNA is TGTGCCAGTAGTATAGGGGACAGGACCTACAATGAGCAGTTCTTC. It translates to CASSIGDRTYNEQFF. The chain employs TRBV19 and TRBJ2-1, with 8 bases aligning to TRBD1. Germline V gene lookup returns CDR1 LNHDA and CDR2 SQIVND (reference sequence). This CDR3 has 15 amino acids. The V gene end was trimmed by 1 base and the J gene end by 2 bases; junction bases not matched to a gene: 1.

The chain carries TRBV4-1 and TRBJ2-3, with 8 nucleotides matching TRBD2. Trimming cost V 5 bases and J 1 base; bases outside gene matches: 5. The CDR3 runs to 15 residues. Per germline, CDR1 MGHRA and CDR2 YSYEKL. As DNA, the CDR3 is TGCGCCAGCAGCACTATAGCGGGACGCACAGATACGCAGTATTTT. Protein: CASSTIAGRTDTQYF.

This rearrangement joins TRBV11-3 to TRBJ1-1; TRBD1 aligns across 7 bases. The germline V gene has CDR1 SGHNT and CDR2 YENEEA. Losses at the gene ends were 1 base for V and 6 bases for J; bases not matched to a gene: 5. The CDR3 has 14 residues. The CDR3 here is CASSLGGQTAEAFF. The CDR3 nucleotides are TGTGCCAGCAGCTTAGGGGGACAGACCGCTGAAGCTTTCTTT. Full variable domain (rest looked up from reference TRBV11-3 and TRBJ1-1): EAGVVQSPRYKIIEKKQPVAFWCNPISGHNTLYWYLQNLGQGPELLIRYENEEAVDDSQLPKDRFSAERLKGVDSTLKIQPAELGDSAVYLCASSLGGQTAEAFFGQGTRLTVV.

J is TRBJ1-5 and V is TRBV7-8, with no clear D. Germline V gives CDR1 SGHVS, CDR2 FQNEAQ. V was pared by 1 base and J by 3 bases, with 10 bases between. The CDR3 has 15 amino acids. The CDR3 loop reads CASSLGRAANQPQHF. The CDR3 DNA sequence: TGTGCCAGCAGCTTAGGGCGGGCAGCCAATCAGCCCCAGCATTTT.

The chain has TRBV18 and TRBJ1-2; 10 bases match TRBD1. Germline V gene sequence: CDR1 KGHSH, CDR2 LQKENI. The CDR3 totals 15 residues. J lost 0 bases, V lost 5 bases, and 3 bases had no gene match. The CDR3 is CASSSGTGANYGYTF. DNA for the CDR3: TGTGCCAGCTCATCGGGGACAGGGGCTAACTATGGCTACACCTTC.

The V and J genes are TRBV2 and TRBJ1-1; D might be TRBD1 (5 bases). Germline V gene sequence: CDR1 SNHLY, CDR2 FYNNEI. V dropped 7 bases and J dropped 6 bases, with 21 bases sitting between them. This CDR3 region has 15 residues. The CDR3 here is CASTAARQGGAEAFF. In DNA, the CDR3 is TGTGCCAGCACCGCTGCCCGGCAGGGAGGGGCTGAAGCTTTCTTT.

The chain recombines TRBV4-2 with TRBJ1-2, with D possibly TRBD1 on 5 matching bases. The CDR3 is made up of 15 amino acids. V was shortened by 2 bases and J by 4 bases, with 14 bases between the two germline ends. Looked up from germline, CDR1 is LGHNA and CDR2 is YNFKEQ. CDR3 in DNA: TGTGCCAGCAGCCAAAGTACAGGAGCCATCTATGGCTACACCTTC. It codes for CASSQSTGAIYGYTF.

This CDR3 is CASSASGDVGGYTF. The CDR3 DNA reads as TGTGCCAGCAGTGCCTCAGGGGACGTCGGAGGCTACACCTTC. The rearrangement links TRBV27 to TRBJ1-2; D is possibly TRBD1 (6 bases). V was trimmed by 5 bases and J by 8 bases, leaving 18 bases between them. Germline CDR1 and CDR2: MNHEY and SMNVEV (reference sequence). This CDR3 has 14 amino acids.

The CDR3 coding sequence is TGTGCCAGCAGCAGCCGGGACAGGGGATTTAAAGCTTTCTTT. Translating gives CASSSRDRGFKAFF. This chain joins TRBV9 and TRBJ1-1; 10 positions match TRBD1. The V gene end was trimmed by 4 bases and the J gene end by 9 bases; junction bases not matched to a gene: 9. CDR3 length equals 14 residues. The germline V gene has CDR1 SGDLS and CDR2 YYNGEE.

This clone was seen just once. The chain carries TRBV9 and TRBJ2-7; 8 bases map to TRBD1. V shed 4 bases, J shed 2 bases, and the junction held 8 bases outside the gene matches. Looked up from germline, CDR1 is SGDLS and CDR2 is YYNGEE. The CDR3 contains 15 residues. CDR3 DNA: TGTGCCAGCAGCCCCGGGACAGGTAACCCCTACGAGCAGTACTTC. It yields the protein CASSPGTGNPYEQYF.

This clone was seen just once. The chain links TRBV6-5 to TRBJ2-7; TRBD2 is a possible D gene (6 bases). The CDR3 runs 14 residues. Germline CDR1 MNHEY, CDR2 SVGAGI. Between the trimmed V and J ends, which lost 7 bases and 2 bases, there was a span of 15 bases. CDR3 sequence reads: CASTMSGEAYEQYF. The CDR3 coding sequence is TGTGCCAGCACGATGTCGGGGGAGGCCTACGAGCAGTACTTC.

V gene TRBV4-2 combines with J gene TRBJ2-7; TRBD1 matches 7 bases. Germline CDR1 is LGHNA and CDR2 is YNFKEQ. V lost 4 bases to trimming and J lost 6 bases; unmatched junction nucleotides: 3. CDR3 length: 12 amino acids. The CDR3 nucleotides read TGTGCCAGCAGCCTAACAGGGGTCGAGCAGTACTTC. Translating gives CASSLTGVEQYF.

CDR3: CASSVLTSGRPDTQYF. CDR3 bases: TGTGCCAGCAGCGTCCTAACTAGCGGGAGGCCAGATACGCAGTATTTT. The chain employs TRBV9 and TRBJ2-3; 12 bases fit TRBD2. V shed 2 bases, J shed 4 bases, and the junction held 5 bases outside the gene matches. CDR3 length: 16 residues. The germline gives CDR1 SGDLS, CDR2 YYNGEE.

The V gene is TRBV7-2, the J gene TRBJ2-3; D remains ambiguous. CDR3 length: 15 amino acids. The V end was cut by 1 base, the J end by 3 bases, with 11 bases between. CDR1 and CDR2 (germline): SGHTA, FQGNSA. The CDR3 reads CASSLEEDFTDTQYF. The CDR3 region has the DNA TGTGCCAGCAGCTTAGAGGAAGACTTTACAGATACGCAGTATTTT.

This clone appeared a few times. The CDR3 DNA sequence: TGTGCCAGCAGCTTCGGCACCGGGGAGCTGTTTTTT. Amino acids: CASSFGTGELFF. This chain links TRBV7-9 with TRBJ2-2; no clear D gene. The CDR3 has 12 amino acids. CDR1 is SEHNR, CDR2 FQNEAQ, per germline (reference sequence). Trimming pared 3 bases from V and 4 bases from J, leaving 3 bases between.

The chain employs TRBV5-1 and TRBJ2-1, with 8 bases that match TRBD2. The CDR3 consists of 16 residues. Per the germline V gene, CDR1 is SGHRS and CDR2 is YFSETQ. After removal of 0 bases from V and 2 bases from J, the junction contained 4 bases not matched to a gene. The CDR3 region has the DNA TGCGCCAGCAGCTTGGAAGGACTAGCCCCCTACAATGAGCAGTTCTTC. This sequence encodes CASSLEGLAPYNEQFF.

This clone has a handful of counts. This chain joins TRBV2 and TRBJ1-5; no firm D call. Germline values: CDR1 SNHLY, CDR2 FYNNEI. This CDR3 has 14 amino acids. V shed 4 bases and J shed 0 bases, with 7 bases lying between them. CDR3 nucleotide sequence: TGTGCCAGCAGTGGACTTAATAGCAATCAGCCCCAGCATTTT. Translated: CASSGLNSNQPQHF.